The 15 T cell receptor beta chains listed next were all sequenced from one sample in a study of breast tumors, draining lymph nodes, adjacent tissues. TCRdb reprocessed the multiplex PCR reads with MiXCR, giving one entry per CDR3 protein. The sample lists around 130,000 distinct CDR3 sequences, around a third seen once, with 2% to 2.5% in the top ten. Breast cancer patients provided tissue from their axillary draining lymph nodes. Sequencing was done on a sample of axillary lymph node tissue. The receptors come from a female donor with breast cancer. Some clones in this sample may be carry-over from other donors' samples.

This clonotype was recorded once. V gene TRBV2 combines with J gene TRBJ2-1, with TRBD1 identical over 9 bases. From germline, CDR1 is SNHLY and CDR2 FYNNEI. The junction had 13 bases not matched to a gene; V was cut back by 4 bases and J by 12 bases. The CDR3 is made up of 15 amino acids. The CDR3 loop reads CASSVHRGPGDTQFF. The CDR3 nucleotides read TGTGCCAGCAGTGTTCACAGGGGGCCTGGGGATACGCAGTTCTTC.

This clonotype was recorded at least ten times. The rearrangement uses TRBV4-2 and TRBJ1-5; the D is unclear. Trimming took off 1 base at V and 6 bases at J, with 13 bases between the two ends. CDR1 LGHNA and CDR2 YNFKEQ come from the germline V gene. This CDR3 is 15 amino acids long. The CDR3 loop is CASSQGIGESQPQHF. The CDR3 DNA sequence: TGTGCCAGCAGCCAAGGGATCGGCGAGAGTCAGCCCCAGCATTTT.

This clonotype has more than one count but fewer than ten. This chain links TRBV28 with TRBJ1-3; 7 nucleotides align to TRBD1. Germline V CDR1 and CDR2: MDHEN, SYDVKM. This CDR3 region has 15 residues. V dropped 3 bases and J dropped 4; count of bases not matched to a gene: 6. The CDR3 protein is CASSLQGGIGNTIYF. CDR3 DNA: TGTGCCAGCAGTTTGCAGGGGGGGATCGGAAACACCATATATTTT. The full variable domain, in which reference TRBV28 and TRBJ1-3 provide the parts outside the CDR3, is DVKVTQSSRYLVKRTGEKVFLECVQDMDHENMFWYRQDPGLGLRLIYFSYDVKMKEKGDIPEGYSVSREKKERFSLILESASTNQTSMYLCASSLQGGIGNTIYFGEGSWLTVV.

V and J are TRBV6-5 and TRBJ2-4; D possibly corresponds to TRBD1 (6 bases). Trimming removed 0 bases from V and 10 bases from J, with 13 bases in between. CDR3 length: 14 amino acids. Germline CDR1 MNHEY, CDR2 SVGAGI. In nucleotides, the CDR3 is TGTGCCAGCAGTTACTCGGATACAGGGAATATTCAGTACTTC. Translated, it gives CASSYSDTGNIQYF.

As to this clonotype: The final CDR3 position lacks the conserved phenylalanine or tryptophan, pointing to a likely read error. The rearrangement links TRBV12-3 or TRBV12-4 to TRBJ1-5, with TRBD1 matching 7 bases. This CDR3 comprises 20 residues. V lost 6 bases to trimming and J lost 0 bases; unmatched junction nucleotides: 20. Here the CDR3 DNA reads TGTGCCAGCAGGAAGGGACCCGGGACAGACTCGTTACCTAGCAATCAGCCCCAGCATTCT. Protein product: CASRKGPGTDSLPSNQPQHS.

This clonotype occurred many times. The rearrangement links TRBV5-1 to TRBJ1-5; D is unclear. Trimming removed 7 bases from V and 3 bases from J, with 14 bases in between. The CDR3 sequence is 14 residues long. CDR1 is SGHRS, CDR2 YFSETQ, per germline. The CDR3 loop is CASSPAGYNQPQHF. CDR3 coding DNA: TGCGCCAGCTCTCCAGCGGGATACAATCAGCCCCAGCATTTT.

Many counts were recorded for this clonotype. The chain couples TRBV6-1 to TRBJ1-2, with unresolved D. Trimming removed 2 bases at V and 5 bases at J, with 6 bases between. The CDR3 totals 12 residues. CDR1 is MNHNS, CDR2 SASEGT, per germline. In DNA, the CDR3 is TGTGCCAGCAGTGAAAACGGATATGGCTACACCTTC. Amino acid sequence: CASSENGYGYTF.

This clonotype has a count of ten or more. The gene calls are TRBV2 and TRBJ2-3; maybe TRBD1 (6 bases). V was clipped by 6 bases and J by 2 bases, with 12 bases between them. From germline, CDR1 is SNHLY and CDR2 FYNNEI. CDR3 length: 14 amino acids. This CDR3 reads CASSRTATTDTQYF. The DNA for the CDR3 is TGTGCCAGCAGCCGGACAGCCACCACAGATACGCAGTATTTT.

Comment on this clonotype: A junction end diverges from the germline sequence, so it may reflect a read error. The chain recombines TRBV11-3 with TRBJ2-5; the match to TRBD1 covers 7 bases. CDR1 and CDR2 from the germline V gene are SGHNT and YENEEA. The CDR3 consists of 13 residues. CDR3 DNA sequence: TGCGCCAGCAGCCGACAGGGCGGTGAGACCCACTACTTC. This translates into CASSRQGGETHYF.

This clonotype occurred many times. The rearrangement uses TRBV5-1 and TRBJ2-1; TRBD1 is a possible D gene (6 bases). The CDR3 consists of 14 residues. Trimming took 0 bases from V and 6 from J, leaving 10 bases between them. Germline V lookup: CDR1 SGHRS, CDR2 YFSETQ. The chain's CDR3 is CASSLEGHGNEQFF. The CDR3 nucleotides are TGCGCCAGCAGCTTGGAGGGACACGGCAATGAGCAGTTCTTC.

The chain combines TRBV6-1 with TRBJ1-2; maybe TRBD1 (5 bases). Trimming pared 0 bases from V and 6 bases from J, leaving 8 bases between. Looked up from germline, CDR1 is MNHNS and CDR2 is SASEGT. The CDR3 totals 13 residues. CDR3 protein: CASSEAQGNGYTF. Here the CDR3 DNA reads TGTGCCAGCAGTGAAGCCCAGGGCAATGGCTACACCTTC.

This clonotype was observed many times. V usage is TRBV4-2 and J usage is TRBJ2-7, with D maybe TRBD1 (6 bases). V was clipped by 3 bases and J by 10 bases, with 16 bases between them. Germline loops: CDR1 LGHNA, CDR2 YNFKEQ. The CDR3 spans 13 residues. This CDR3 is CASSHQDSHLQYF. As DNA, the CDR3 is TGTGCCAGCAGCCACCAGGACAGCCACCTCCAGTACTTC.

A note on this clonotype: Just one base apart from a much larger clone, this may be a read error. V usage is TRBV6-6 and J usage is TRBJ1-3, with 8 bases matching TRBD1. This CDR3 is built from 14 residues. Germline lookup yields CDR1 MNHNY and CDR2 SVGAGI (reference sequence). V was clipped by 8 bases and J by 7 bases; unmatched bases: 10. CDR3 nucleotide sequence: TGTGCCAGCGAGAAAGACAGGGGATGGAACACCATATATTTT. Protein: CASEKDRGWNTIYF.

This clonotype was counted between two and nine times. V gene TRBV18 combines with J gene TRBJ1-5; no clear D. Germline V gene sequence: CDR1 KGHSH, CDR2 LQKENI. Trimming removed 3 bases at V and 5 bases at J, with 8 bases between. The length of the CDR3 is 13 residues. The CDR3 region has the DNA TGTGCCAGCTCACCGTTAGAATATCAGCCCCAGCATTTT. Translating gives CASSPLEYQPQHF.

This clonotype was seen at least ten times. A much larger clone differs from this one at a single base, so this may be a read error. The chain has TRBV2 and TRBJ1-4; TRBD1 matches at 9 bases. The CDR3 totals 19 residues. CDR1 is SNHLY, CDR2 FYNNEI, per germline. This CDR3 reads CASSPGQGEVGQVSENLFF. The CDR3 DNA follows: TGTGCCAGCAGTCCGGGACAGGGTGAGGTTGGGCAAGTTAGTGAAAACCTGTTTTTT.